The 24 T cell receptor beta chains presented below share a single source sample, sequenced in a study of PD-L1 blockade in urothelial cancer. Sequencing used immunoSEQ multiplex PCR; TCRdb keeps in-frame clones, though not all of them. The data show 55,000 to 70,000 clones, roughly 80% seen once. Sequenced material: PBMCs, taken around atezolizumab (anti-PD-L1) treatment. These TCRs come from a man aged 65-85 years with urothelial cancer.

The V and J genes are TRBV2 and TRBJ1-5; no definite D call. This CDR3 is 15 amino acids long. Germline V lookup: CDR1 SNHLY, CDR2 FYNNEI. V lost 3 bases and J 0 bases, leaving 9 bases between the germline ends. The CDR3: CASSDGEHSNQPQHF. The CDR3 DNA sequence: TGTGCCAGCAGTGACGGGGAGCATAGCAATCAGCCCCAGCATTTT.

This clone showed up just once. V gene TRBV27 combines with J gene TRBJ2-1, with D perhaps TRBD2 (6 bases). The V end was cut by 8 bases, the J end by 3 bases, with 17 bases between. The CDR3 is made up of 15 amino acids. Germline V CDR1 and CDR2: MNHEY, SMNVEV (reference sequence). CDR3 sequence reads: CASGSRLASYNEQFF. DNA for the CDR3: TGTGCCAGCGGTAGCAGGCTAGCGAGCTACAATGAGCAGTTCTTC.

The chain carries TRBV4-1 and TRBJ1-4; the match to TRBD1 covers 8 bases. Germline loops: CDR1 MGHRA, CDR2 YSYEKL. The V segment lost 4 bases and the J segment 6 bases; nucleotides outside the gene matches: 7. The CDR3 has 15 amino acids. CDR3 in DNA: TGCGCCAGCAGCCTCGCGGGACAGGTGGATGAAAAACTGTTTTTT. Its protein product is CASSLAGQVDEKLFF.

This clone was seen just once. The chain has TRBV5-1 and TRBJ2-1; 16 bases are a match to TRBD2. CDR1 and CDR2 from the germline V gene are SGHRS and YFSETQ. With V trimmed by 4 bases and J by 8 bases, 6 bases remained unmatched. The CDR3 consists of 16 residues. This chain's CDR3 is CASSRGLAGGFDEQFF. The CDR3 DNA sequence: TGCGCCAGCAGCCGGGGACTAGCGGGAGGGTTTGATGAGCAGTTCTTC.

The V and J genes are TRBV6-1 and TRBJ1-3; D is perhaps TRBD1 (6 bases). V was cut by 5 bases and J by 0 bases, with 11 bases left in between. There are 15 residues in the CDR3. Germline V gene data show CDR1 as MNHNS and CDR2 as SASEGT. The CDR3 DNA reads as TGTGCCAGCAGTCAGCGGGACAACTCTGGAAACACCATATATTTT. Amino acid sequence: CASSQRDNSGNTIYF.

V gene TRBV4-1 combines with J gene TRBJ2-3; unclear D gene. CDR1 is MGHRA and CDR2 is YSYEKL in the germline V gene. The V and J ends lost 1 base and 1 base respectively, with 6 bases between them. There are 14 residues in the CDR3. The CDR3 nucleotides read TGCGCCAGCAGCCAAGGAGTTCGCACAGATACGCAGTATTTT. This gives the protein CASSQGVRTDTQYF.

There are a few counts of this clone. The rearrangement links TRBV6-5 to TRBJ2-3, with 12 bases lining up with TRBD2. Germline loops: CDR1 MNHEY, CDR2 SVGAGI. The CDR3 is 14 amino acids. V gave up 4 bases and J gave up 5 bases; unmatched junction bases: 1. This CDR3 is CASSLGLAGDTQYF. DNA of the CDR3: TGTGCCAGCAGTTTGGGACTAGCGGGAGATACGCAGTATTTT.

This clone has a single count. The chain employs TRBV2 and TRBJ2-1; 7 bases agree with TRBD1. CDR1 SNHLY and CDR2 FYNNEI come from the germline V gene. The CDR3 length is 15 residues. V shed 5 bases, J shed 2 bases, and the junction held 6 bases outside the gene matches. The CDR3 coding sequence is TGTGCCAGCAGTCCGACAGGGAGCGCCTACAATGAGCAGTTCTTC. It encodes CASSPTGSAYNEQFF.

V is TRBV5-4 and J is TRBJ2-1, with TRBD2 identical over 12 bases. Germline V lookup: CDR1 SGHNT, CDR2 YYREEE (reference sequence). The trim removed 4 bases at V and 9 bases at J, leaving 11 bases unmatched. The CDR3 contains 16 residues. The CDR3 protein is CASSGFLTSGSGEQFF. The CDR3 DNA follows: TGTGCCAGCAGCGGATTCTTGACTAGCGGGAGTGGTGAGCAGTTCTTC.

This CDR3 is CAISESRGPYNEQFF. The CDR3 nucleotides are TGTGCCATCAGTGAGTCCAGGGGGCCCTACAATGAGCAGTTCTTC. The rearrangement joins TRBV10-3 to TRBJ2-1; 8 bases fit TRBD1. CDR1 is ENHRY and CDR2 is SYGVKD in the germline V gene. The CDR3 has 15 amino acids. The ends lost 0 bases at V and 2 bases at J; junction bases unmatched: 0.

This rearrangement joins TRBV2 to TRBJ1-2; D is possibly TRBD1 (5 bases). Germline V gene sequence: CDR1 SNHLY, CDR2 FYNNEI. CDR3 length: 13 amino acids. V gave up 0 bases and J gave up 6 bases, with 8 bases separating them. CDR3 nucleotides: TGTGCCAGCAGTGAAGCGGGGCTGGATGGCTACACCTTC. Translating gives CASSEAGLDGYTF.

V usage is TRBV12-5 and J usage is TRBJ2-2; 13 nucleotides agree with TRBD2. The CDR3 consists of 18 residues. The germline CDR1 and CDR2 sequences are LGHNT and FRNRAP. V shed 2 bases, J shed 3 bases, and the junction held 6 bases outside the gene matches. The CDR3 coding sequence is TGTGCTAGTGGTTTGACACGCGGACTAGCGGGGGACACCGGGGAGCTGTTTTTT. Translation: CASGLTRGLAGDTGELFF.

This clone appeared a single time. The chain carries TRBV2 and TRBJ2-3; D might be TRBD2 (5 bases). V lost 6 bases and J lost 2, with 12 bases in between. This CDR3 contains 14 residues. The germline gives CDR1 SNHLY, CDR2 FYNNEI. CDR3 coding DNA: TGTGCCAGCAGAGGACTTGCAACCACAGATACGCAGTATTTT. Translated, it gives CASRGLATTDTQYF.

The gene calls are TRBV25-1 and TRBJ2-1, with TRBD2 identical over 9 bases. Trimming removed 8 bases from V and 5 bases from J; junction bases left unmatched: 4. Looked up from germline, CDR1 is MGHDK and CDR2 is SYGVNS. The CDR3 is 13 residues long. The CDR3, as DNA: TGTGCCAGCCGGCGGGAGGGAAACAATGAGCAGTTCTTC. Protein product: CASRREGNNEQFF. Combining the CDR3 with reference TRBV25-1 and TRBJ2-1 gives the whole variable domain EADIYQTPRYLVIGTGKKITLECSQTMGHDKMYWYQQDPGMELHLIHYSYGVNSTEKGDLSSESTVSRIRTEHFPLTLESARPSHTSQYLCASRREGNNEQFFGPGTRLTVL.

This rearrangement joins TRBV5-6 to TRBJ2-1; D gene uncertain. The germline V gene has CDR1 SGHDT and CDR2 YYEEEE. The V end was cut by 1 base, the J end by 3 bases, with 11 bases between. The CDR3 totals 15 residues. The CDR3 sequence: CASSLREFSYNEQFF. For the CDR3, the DNA is TGTGCCAGCAGCTTGAGAGAGTTTAGCTACAATGAGCAGTTCTTC. Full variable domain (remainder filled in from reference TRBV5-6 and TRBJ2-1): DAGVTQSPTHLIKTRGQQVTLRCSPKSGHDTVSWYQQALGQGPQFIFQYYEEEERQRGNFPDRFSGHQFPNYSSELNVNALLLGDSALYLCASSLREFSYNEQFFGPGTRLTVL.

V is TRBV5-1 and J is TRBJ2-2, with D maybe TRBD2 (5 bases). The V and J ends lost 0 bases and 1 base respectively, with 10 bases between them. Looked up from germline, CDR1 is SGHRS and CDR2 is YFSETQ. This CDR3 spans 16 amino acids. The DNA of the CDR3 is TGCGCCAGCAGCTTGGAGGGCGGGCTGAACACCGGGGAGCTGTTTTTT. It translates to CASSLEGGLNTGELFF.

The chain uses TRBV5-1 and TRBJ2-3, with a weak D call TRBD1 (5 bases). The CDR3 covers 16 residues. V gave up 4 bases and J gave up 1 base, with 16 bases separating them. CDR1 is SGHRS, CDR2 YFSETQ, per germline. The CDR3 region has the DNA TGCGCCAGCAGCACCGGACATGGTGGCGGCACAGATACGCAGTATTTT. Amino acid sequence: CASSTGHGGGTDTQYF.

This clone has more than one count but fewer than ten. The chain links TRBV19 to TRBJ1-5, with D possibly TRBD1 on 5 matching bases. Germline CDR1 LNHDA, CDR2 SQIVND (reference sequence). Between the trimmed V and J ends, which lost 3 bases and 5 bases, there was a span of 11 bases. The CDR3 consists of 14 residues. CDR3 loop: CASSIQGRDQPQHF. CDR3 in DNA: TGTGCCAGTAGTATCCAGGGAAGGGATCAGCCCCAGCATTTT.

The chain uses TRBV4-1 and TRBJ2-1; 13 bases fit TRBD2. The CDR3 has 17 residues. CDR1 and CDR2 from the germline V gene are MGHRA and YSYEKL. V shed 1 base and J 5 bases; nucleotides not matched to a gene: 5. The CDR3 DNA reads as TGCGCCAGCAGCCAAGGGGGACTAGCGGGAATCAACAATGAGCAGTTCTTC. Translation gives CASSQGGLAGINNEQFF.

This sequence joins TRBV7-6 and TRBJ2-5; D gene uncertain. V shed 5 bases and J shed 5 bases, with 12 bases lying between them. The CDR3 length is 13 residues. Looked up from germline, CDR1 is SGHVS and CDR2 is FNYEAQ. The CDR3 DNA follows: TGTGCCAGCAGCCCAATAGCTGGGGAGACCCAGTACTTC. Translated: CASSPIAGETQYF.

The chain combines TRBV18 with TRBJ1-2, with D possibly being TRBD1 (6 bases). CDR1 and CDR2 from the germline V gene are KGHSH and LQKENI. The CDR3 length is 16 residues. V was clipped by 6 bases and J by 4 bases, with 21 bases between them. The CDR3: CASSQGTGYDVYGYTF. The CDR3 region has the DNA TGTGCCAGCTCGCAGGGTACAGGGTATGATGTCTATGGCTACACCTTC.

CDR3: CASSPRRGETQYF. Written as DNA, the CDR3 is TGTGCCAGCTCACCTCGGCGAGGAGAGACCCAGTACTTC. The chain joins TRBV18 to TRBJ2-5; D not certain. Trimming removed 3 bases at V and 4 bases at J, with 9 bases between. The CDR3 extends over 13 amino acids. The germline V gene has CDR1 KGHSH and CDR2 LQKENI.

The rearrangement joins TRBV5-1 to TRBJ2-5; TRBD1 matches at 11 bases. Germline lookup yields CDR1 SGHRS and CDR2 YFSETQ. The CDR3 totals 16 residues. With V trimmed by 1 base and J by 4 bases, 6 bases remained unmatched. The CDR3 loop reads CASSLQPGTGGETQYF. CDR3 nucleotide sequence: TGCGCCAGCAGCTTGCAGCCCGGGACAGGGGGAGAGACCCAGTACTTC.

The rearrangement uses TRBV5-6 and TRBJ1-1; TRBD1 matches 8 bases. The J segment lost 2 bases and the V segment lost 1 base, leaving 7 bases of the junction unmatched. The CDR3 contains 16 residues. Per germline, CDR1 SGHDT and CDR2 YYEEEE. CDR3 sequence: CASSLIGTGGNTEAFF. CDR3 nucleotide sequence: TGTGCCAGCAGCTTGATTGGGACAGGCGGTAACACTGAAGCTTTCTTT.